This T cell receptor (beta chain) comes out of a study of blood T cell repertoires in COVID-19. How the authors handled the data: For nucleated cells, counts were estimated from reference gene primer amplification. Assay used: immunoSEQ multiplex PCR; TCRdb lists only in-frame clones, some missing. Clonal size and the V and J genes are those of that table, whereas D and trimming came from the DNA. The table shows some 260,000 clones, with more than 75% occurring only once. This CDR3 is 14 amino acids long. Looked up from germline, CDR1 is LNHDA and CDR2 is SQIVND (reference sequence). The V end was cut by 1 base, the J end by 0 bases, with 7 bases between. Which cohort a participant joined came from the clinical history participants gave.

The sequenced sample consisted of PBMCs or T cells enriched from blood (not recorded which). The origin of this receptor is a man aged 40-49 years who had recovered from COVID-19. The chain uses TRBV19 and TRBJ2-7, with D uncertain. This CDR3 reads CASSIAWPSYEQYF. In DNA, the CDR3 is TGTGCCAGTAGTATAGCCTGGCCCTCCTACGAGCAGTACTTC.